This T cell receptor beta chain was recovered during a study of shared clonotypes between healthy human individuals. The authors loaded 200 ng DNA, tens of thousands of T cell genomes, into sorted-subset replicate PCRs. Original analysis: ImmunoSEQ only sent back junction sequences with no quality scores, so filtering was done differently. The repertoire was sequenced with immunoSEQ multiplex PCR; TCRdb's copy has only in-frame clones and lacks some. D and trimming were read from the DNA, whereas the V and J calls and clone size are those reported in that table. The sample carries under 1,100,000 clones, roughly 75% recorded once. On this clone: Antigen unknown.

From germline, CDR1 is KGHSH and CDR2 LQKENI. This CDR3 is 16 amino acids long. Trimming removed 2 bases from V and 3 bases from J; junction bases left unmatched: 9. Study-wide results and limits: Across a handful of donors, naive CD4 shared about 5%, naive CD8 more than 3%, memory CD4 roughly 2.4%, memory CD8 more than 0.35%.

This TCR came from a man aged 18-30 years in good health. The chain combines TRBV18 with TRBJ2-7; 8 bases are a match to TRBD1. What was sequenced was memory CD4+ T cells sorted from blood. As to subset: CD45RA-negative fraction. The CDR3 DNA reads TGTGCCAGCTCACCAAGTGCAGGACAGGGAATCTACGAGCAGTACTTC. As protein: CASSPSAGQGIYEQYF.